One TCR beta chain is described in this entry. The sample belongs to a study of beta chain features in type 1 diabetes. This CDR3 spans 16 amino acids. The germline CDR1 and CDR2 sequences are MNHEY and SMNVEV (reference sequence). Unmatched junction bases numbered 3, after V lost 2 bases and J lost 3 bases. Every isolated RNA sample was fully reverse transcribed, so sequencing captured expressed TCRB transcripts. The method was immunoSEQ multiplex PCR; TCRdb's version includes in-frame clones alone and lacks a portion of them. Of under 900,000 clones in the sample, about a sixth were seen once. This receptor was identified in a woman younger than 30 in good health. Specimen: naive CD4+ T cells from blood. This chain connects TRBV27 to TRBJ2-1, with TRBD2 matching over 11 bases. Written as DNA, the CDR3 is TGTGCCAGCAGTTTAGTTGGGACTAGCGGCTACAATGAGCAGTTCTTC. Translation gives CASSLVGTSGYNEQFF.